Listed below are T cell receptor beta chains from one sample, sequenced in a study of identifying expanded T cells in peripheral blood. Repertoires were generated with immunoSEQ multiplex PCR, while TCRdb's copy carries only in-frame clones and drops some. The repertoire consists of approximately 100,000 clones, with around 89% occurring once and the leading ten covering about 15%. Source material: blood. These receptors all come from a person aged 18 to 70 in good health. Each CDR3 is given with its conserved first and last residue. The D gene is left open where the match is weak. Not all rows give a size; the values are once, few, many and, for expanded clones, a class.

TRBJ2-1	TRBV10-3	.	TRBD2	CAISETFGSSGNEQFF	TGTGCCATCAGTGAAACATTCGGGTCTAGCGGTAATGAGCAGTTCTTC
TRBJ2-1	TRBV4-3	.	.	CASSQVVYNEQFF	TGCGCCAGCAGCCAAGTGGTCTACAATGAGCAGTTCTTC
TRBJ2-7	TRBV25-1	.	.	CASSENPRDILSYEQYF	TGTGCCAGCAGTGAGAATCCCCGGGACATTCTCTCCTACGAGCAGTACTTC
TRBJ2-2	TRBV5-5	once	.	CASSFIAGELFF	TGTGCCAGCAGCTTTATTGCCGGGGAGCTGTTTTTT
TRBJ1-5	TRBV15	once	.	CATSGGLGYQPQHF	TGTGCCACCAGTGGCGGGCTGGGATATCAGCCCCAGCATTTT
TRBJ2-1	TRBV30	medium-sized	.	CAWSSGTWTQFF	TGTGCCTGGAGTTCCGGGACCTGGACGCAGTTCTTC
TRBJ2-3	TRBV9	.	.	CASSGRVRSSTDTQYF	TGTGCCAGCAGCGGGAGGGTAAGGTCCAGCACAGATACGCAGTATTTT
TRBJ1-1	TRBV11-3	.	.	CASSFRDTEAFF	TGTGCCAGCAGCTTCAGGGACACTGAAGCTTTCTTT
TRBJ2-7	TRBV5-5	.	TRBD2	CASSLEAGAAYEQYF	TGTGCCAGCAGCTTGGAAGCGGGGGCCGCCTACGAGCAGTACTTC
TRBJ1-2	TRBV29-1	.	TRBD1	CSVPGGTEGYTF	TGCAGCGTTCCAGGGGGCACGGAAGGCTACACCTTC
TRBJ2-7	TRBV6-6	.	.	CASGTLYEQYF	TGTGCCAGCGGGACCCTCTACGAGCAGTACTTC